This passage covers 5 T cell receptor beta chains from one sample sequenced in a study of early T cells in non-severe SARS-CoV-2 infection. TCRdb passed the 5' RACE reads through MiXCR, listing each CDR3 protein once. The table lists tens of thousands of distinct CDR3 sequences, 4.8% of them singletons, with 5% to 8% in the top ten. Sequencing used whole blood. Source of these receptors: an adult who was a healthcare worker with PCR-confirmed SARS-CoV-2 infection or an uninfected control (not recorded which).

This clonotype has more than one count but fewer than ten. The V gene is TRBV5-1, the J gene TRBJ2-3; D is ambiguous. The CDR3 sequence is 14 residues long. The V and J ends lost 0 bases and 6 bases respectively, with 11 bases between them. Looked up from germline, CDR1 is SGHRS and CDR2 is YFSETQ. This chain's CDR3 is CASSLGGLRDTQYF. The CDR3 nucleotides are TGCGCCAGCAGCTTGGGCGGCCTCCGGGATACGCAGTATTTT.

This clonotype was seen repeatedly, ten times or more. The chain is built from TRBV5-6 and TRBJ1-1; 8 bases align to TRBD1. This CDR3 has 14 amino acids. After removal of 4 bases from V and 7 bases from J, the junction contained 9 bases not matched to a gene. Germline lookup yields CDR1 SGHDT and CDR2 YYEEEE. The CDR3 sequence: CASSHGTGSLEAFF. The CDR3, as DNA: TGTGCCAGCAGCCACGGGACAGGTTCCCTTGAAGCTTTCTTT.

This clonotype was seen repeatedly, ten times or more. This chain connects TRBV9 to TRBJ2-5, with 9 bases lining up with TRBD2. Germline values: CDR1 SGDLS, CDR2 YYNGEE. Trimming at V came to 3 bases and at J to 5 bases, leaving 5 bases not matched to a gene. The CDR3 sequence is 14 residues long. The CDR3 protein is CASSAGTSPETQYF. The CDR3 DNA follows: TGTGCCAGCAGCGCTGGGACTAGCCCCGAGACCCAGTACTTC.

By share, this clonotype ranks as medium-sized (0.01 to 0.1%). The chain joins TRBV4-1 to TRBJ1-5, with unresolved D. Germline CDR1 is MGHRA and CDR2 is YSYEKL. V lost 1 base to trimming and J lost 4 bases, with 11 bases between them. The CDR3 covers 15 residues. The CDR3 protein is CASSQVLTSNQPQHF. The CDR3 region has the DNA TGCGCCAGCAGCCAAGTCTTAACAAGTAATCAGCCCCAGCATTTT.

This clonotype was recorded many times. The chain carries TRBV11-2 and TRBJ2-5; 11 bases align to TRBD2. CDR1 and CDR2 from the germline V gene are SGHAT and FQNNGV. V trimming: 1 base; J trimming: 2 bases; junction bases outside the gene matches: 3. The CDR3 is made up of 16 amino acids. The chain's CDR3 is CASSLALAGGQETQYF. Here the CDR3 DNA reads TGTGCCAGCAGCTTAGCCCTAGCGGGAGGACAAGAGACCCAGTACTTC.